These 3 T cell receptor beta chains were sequenced from one sample in a study of CD8+CD57+ T cells in acquired aplastic anemia. CDR3 and TCR beta VDJ profiling relied on a genomic DNA template. In TCRdb, the reads were re-called with MiXCR into one record per CDR3 protein. The data show roughly 500,000 distinct CDR3 sequences, with under 40% seen just once and roughly 0.89% held by the top ten. Patients who underwent sequencing had shown CD8+CD57+ cell expansion by flow cytometry. Sequencing used sorted CD4+, CD8+, or CD8+CD57+ T cells (not recorded which) from PBMCs. The receptors originated from a human donor with aplastic anemia.

Turning to this clonotype: A clone one base away is much larger, so this may be a read error. This chain uses TRBV7-2 with TRBJ1-6, with a tentative D call TRBD1 (6 bases). The germline CDR1 and CDR2 sequences are SGHTA and FQGNSA. The CDR3 extends over 14 amino acids. The CDR3 DNA is TGTGCCAGCAGCTTATTACAGGGAAGTTCACCCCCCCACTTT. Translating it yields CASSLLQGSSPPHF.

CDR3 amino acids: CSVETGLKWGTEAFF. CDR3 in DNA: TGCAGCGTTGAAACGGGTCTTAAATGGGGCACTGAAGCTTTCTTT. The gene calls are TRBV29-1 and TRBJ1-1; D remains unclear. The CDR3 is 15 amino acids. Germline values: CDR1 SQVTM, CDR2 ANQGSEA. V was pared by 2 bases and J by 4 bases, with 17 bases between.

This clonotype showed up many times. The J gene is TRBJ1-2, the V gene TRBV2; tentative D call: TRBD1 (5 bases). The germline CDR1 and CDR2 sequences are SNHLY and FYNNEI. V dropped 3 bases and J dropped 7 bases, with 15 bases sitting between them. The CDR3 totals 14 residues. CDR3 DNA: TGTGCCAGCAGTGAGGGTGGGGGGGTAGGTGGCTACACCTTC. The encoded protein is CASSEGGGVGGYTF.